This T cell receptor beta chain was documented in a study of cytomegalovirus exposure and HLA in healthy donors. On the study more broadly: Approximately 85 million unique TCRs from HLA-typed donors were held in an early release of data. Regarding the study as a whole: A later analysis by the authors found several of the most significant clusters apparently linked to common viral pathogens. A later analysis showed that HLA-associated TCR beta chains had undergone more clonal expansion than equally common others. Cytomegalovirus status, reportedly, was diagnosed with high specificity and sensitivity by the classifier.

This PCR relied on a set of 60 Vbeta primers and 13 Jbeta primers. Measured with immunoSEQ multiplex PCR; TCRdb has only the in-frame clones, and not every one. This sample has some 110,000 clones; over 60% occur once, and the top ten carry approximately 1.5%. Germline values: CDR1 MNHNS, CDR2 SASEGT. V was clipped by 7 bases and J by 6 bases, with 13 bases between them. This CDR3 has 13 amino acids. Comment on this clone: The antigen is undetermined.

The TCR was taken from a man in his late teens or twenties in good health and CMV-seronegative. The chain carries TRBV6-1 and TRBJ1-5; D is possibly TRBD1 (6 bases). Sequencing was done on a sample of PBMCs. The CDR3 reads CASTLTGGQPQHF. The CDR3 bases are TGTGCCAGCACCCTGACAGGTGGTCAGCCCCAGCATTTT.